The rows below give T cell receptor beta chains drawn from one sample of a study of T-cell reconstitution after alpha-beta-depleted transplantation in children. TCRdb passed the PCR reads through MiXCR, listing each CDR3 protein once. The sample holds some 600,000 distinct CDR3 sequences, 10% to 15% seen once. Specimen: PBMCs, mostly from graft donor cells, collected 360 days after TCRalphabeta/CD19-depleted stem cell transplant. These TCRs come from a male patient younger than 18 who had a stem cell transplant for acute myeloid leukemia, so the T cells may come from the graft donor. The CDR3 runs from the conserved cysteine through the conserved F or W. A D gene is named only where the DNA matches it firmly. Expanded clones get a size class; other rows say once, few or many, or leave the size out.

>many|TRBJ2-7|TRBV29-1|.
TGCAGCGTTGAAGAGGGGGCCTACGAGCAGTACTTC
CSVEEGAYEQYF
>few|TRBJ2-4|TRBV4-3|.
TGCGCCAGCAGCCAACTCCCGGGGTACATTCAGTACTTC
CASSQLPGYIQYF
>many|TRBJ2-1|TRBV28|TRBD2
TGTGCCAGCAGTTTGACTAGCGGGAGGGCCACTGAGCAGTTCTTC
CASSLTSGRATEQFF
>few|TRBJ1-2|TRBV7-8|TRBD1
TGTGCCAGCAGCTTTAAAACCCGGGACAGGGGGAACTATGGCTACACCTTC
CASSFKTRDRGNYGYTF
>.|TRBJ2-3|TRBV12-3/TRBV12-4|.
TGTGCCAGCAGTTTTCTCCAGCGGTACAGCACAGATACGCAGTATTTT
CASSFLQRYSTDTQYF
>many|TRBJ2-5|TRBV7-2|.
TGTGCCAGCAGCTTTAAGAGGGACCAAGAGACCCAGTACTTC
CASSFKRDQETQYF
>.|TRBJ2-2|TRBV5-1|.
TGCGCCAGCAGCTTGGGGTCAGCAACCGGGGAGCTGTTTTTT
CASSLGSATGELFF
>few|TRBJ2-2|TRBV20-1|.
TGCAGTGCTAGACGTACCGGGGAGCTGTTTTTT
CSARRTGELFF
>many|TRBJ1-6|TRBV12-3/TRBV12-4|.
TGTGCCAGCAAACAGACCAATAATTCACCCCTCCACTTT
CASKQTNNSPLHF
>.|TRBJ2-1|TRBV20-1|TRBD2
TGCAGTGCTATTTCCTCGGATAGAACCATAGCGGGGGGGCTCTACAATGAGCAGTTCTTC
CSAISSDRTIAGGLYNEQFF
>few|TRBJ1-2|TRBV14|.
TGTGCCAGCAGCCCCAGGTGGGACCCGGGATATGGCTACACCTTC
CASSPRWDPGYGYTF
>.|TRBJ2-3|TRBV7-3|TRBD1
TGTGCCAGCAGCGCCACGACAGGGGGCGGAGATACGCAGTATTTT
CASSATTGGGDTQYF
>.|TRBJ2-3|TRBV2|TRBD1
TGTGCCAGCAGCGAAGGGCCCAGGACAGGGAGTACAGATACGCAGTATTTT
CASSEGPRTGSTDTQYF
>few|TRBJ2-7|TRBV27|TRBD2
TGTGCCAGCAGCTTCGAAGCGGGAGTCTACGAGCAGTACTTC
CASSFEAGVYEQYF
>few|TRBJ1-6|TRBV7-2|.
TGTGCCAGCAGCTCCAGTGGCTCCTATAATTCACCCCTCCACTTT
CASSSSGSYNSPLHF
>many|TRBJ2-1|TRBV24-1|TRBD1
TGTGCCACCAGTGATTTTTTGGGACAGCAGGGCAATGAGCAGTTCTTC
CATSDFLGQQGNEQFF
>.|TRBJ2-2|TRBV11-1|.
TGTGCCAGCAGCTTAGGCTGGCTCAGGACTAATCCTAGCACCGGGGAGCTGTTTTTT
CASSLGWLRTNPSTGELFF
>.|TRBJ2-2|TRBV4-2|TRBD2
TGTGCCAGCAGCCAAGGCTTTCGACTAGCGGGAAACACCGGGGAGCTGTTTTTT
CASSQGFRLAGNTGELFF
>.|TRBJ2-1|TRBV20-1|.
TGCAGTGCCAGGAGGGGGAGGGCCCGGGACAATGAGCAGTTCTTC
CSARRGRARDNEQFF
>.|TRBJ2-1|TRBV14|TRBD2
TGTGCCAGCAGCCAAGATCGTCGACTAGCGGTTCGGAATGAGCAGTTCTTC
CASSQDRRLAVRNEQFF
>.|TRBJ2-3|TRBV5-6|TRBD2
TGTGCCAGCAGCCTCTGGCGGGAGGGAAGCACAGATACGCAGTATTTT
CASSLWREGSTDTQYF
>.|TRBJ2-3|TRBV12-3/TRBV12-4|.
TGTGCCAGCAGTTTAGGCGGGGCCTTGTACACAGATACGCAGTATTTT
CASSLGGALYTDTQYF
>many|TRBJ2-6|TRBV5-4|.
TGTGCCAGCAGCTTTTTACTCACAAAACGGTACTCTGGGGCCAACGTCCTGACTTTC
CASSFLLTKRYSGANVLTF
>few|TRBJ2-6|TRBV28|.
TGTGCCAGCACTCGCTTTCGGGCCCCTGGGGCCAACGTCCTGACTTTC
CASTRFRAPGANVLTF
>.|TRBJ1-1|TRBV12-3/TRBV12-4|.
TGTGCCAGCAAAGCAGACATGAACACTGAAGCTTTCTTT
CASKADMNTEAFF
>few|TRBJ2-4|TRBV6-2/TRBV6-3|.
TGTGCCAGCTCGACAAGTGGGCCGAAAACGAAAAACATTCAGTACTTC
CASSTSGPKTKNIQYF
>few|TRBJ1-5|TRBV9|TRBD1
TGTGCCAGCAGCCCCGGACAGGGGGAGTCTCAGCCCCAGCATTTT
CASSPGQGESQPQHF
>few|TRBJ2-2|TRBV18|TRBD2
TGTGCCAGCTCATTCTTCGCCGCGGGACTACCGAACACCGGGGAGCTGTTTTTT
CASSFFAAGLPNTGELFF